This T cell receptor beta chain is drawn from a study of blood T cells in healthy people across ages. Study findings and constraints: The unsorted PBMCs prevented any conclusive comparison of naive versus antigen-experienced cells. There was no known CMV status for donors, so expanded clonotype changes were possibly confounded.

Using a J-beta primer mix together with a sample-barcoded 5' primer, a second PCR was run for roughly 6 to 12 cycles. All cDNA molecules were each tagged by a template-switch adaptor with 12 random nucleotides. TCRdb re-called the 5' RACE reads with MiXCR, one entry per CDR3 protein. The sample contains some 900,000 distinct CDR3 sequences, under 35% of which appear only once. This CDR3 has 14 residues. Germline V gene data show CDR1 as GTSNPN and CDR2 as SVGIG (reference sequence). Trimming removed 5 bases from V and 5 bases from J; junction bases left unmatched: 11. In this sample, this clonotype turned up many times. No antigen is known for it.

The V gene is TRBV30, the J gene TRBJ2-5; 7 bases line up with TRBD2. The TCR was taken from a woman of 80 years or more in good health. Specimen: blood. The CDR3 nucleotides read TGTGCCTGGGGGTCGGGAGGCTACGGGGAGACCCAGTACTTC. Residues: CAWGSGGYGETQYF.